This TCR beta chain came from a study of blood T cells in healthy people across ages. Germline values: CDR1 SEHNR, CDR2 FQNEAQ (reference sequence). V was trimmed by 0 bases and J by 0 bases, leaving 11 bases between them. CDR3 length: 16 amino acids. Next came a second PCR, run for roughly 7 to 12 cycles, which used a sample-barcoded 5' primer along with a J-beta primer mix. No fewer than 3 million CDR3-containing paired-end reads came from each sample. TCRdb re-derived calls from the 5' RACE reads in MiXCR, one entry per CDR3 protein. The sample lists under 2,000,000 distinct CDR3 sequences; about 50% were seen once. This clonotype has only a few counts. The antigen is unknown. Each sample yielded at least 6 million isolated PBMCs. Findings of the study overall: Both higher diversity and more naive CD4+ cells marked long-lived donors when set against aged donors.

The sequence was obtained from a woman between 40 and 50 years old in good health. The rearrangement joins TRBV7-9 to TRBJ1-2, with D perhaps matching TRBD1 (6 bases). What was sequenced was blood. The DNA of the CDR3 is TGTGCCAGCAGCTTAGCCGCGGGACAAACTAACTATGGCTACACCTTC. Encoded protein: CASSLAAGQTNYGYTF.